This TCR beta chain was profiled in a study of shared clonotypes between healthy human individuals. Study background: Each donor had three CD4 naive, three CD4 memory, two CD8 naive and one CD8 memory plate. Study outcomes and limitations: Larger estimated richness was generally recorded for naive subsets relative to memory subsets. Despite large depth, sorted-subset datasets appeared incompletely sequenced. Clonotype sharing levels among donors were expected to vary with sequencing depth.

Naive CD8 cells comprised CD45RO-negative, CCR7-positively selected cells, excluding terminally differentiated effector memory CD45RA+ cells. Clones were read by immunoSEQ multiplex PCR, and TCRdb kept only the in-frame ones, dropping some. This sample carries 550,000 to 750,000 clones, over 95% of them seen once, and the ten largest clones take approximately 0.1%. Of note for this clone: Its antigen remains unknown.

The sample was naive CD8+ T cells sorted from blood. The receptor comes from a young woman in good health.

The CDR3 region is CASSPGTSGASYEQYF. The CDR3 DNA is TGTGCCAGTTCCCCCGGGACTAGCGGCGCTTCCTACGAGCAGTACTTC. J is TRBJ2-7 and V is TRBV27, with 11 bases lining up with TRBD2. The germline CDR1 and CDR2 sequences are MNHEY and SMNVEV (reference sequence). V gave up 9 bases and J gave up 1 base; unmatched junction bases: 11. This CDR3 has 16 residues.